The 6 T cell receptor beta chains below come from one sample, sequenced in a study of monozygotic twins with inflammatory bowel disease. From its re-call of the 5' RACE reads, TCRdb lists each CDR3 protein once, without DNA. The sample's table shows 330,000 or so distinct CDR3 sequences. The specimen sequenced was blood. These receptors all stem from a human donor with ulcerative colitis or Crohn's disease, or a healthy co-twin of an affected twin (not recorded which).

The V and J genes are TRBV30 and TRBJ1-2. Per the germline V gene, CDR1 is GTSNPN and CDR2 is SVGIG (reference sequence). The CDR3 is 15 amino acids. The CDR3 region is CAWSARGVTNYGYTF.

This CDR3 reads CSATSAVQETQYF. The rearrangement links TRBV20-1 to TRBJ2-5. CDR1 and CDR2 from the germline V gene are DFQATT and SNEGSKA (reference sequence). The CDR3 sequence is 13 residues long.

CDR3 protein: CATKRGGVGAATYNEQFF. The chain carries TRBV24-1 and TRBJ2-1; TCRdb gives TRBD2 as the D gene, but with no DNA this cannot be confirmed. CDR3 length: 18 residues. Per germline, CDR1 KGHDR and CDR2 SFDVKD.

V and J are TRBV5-1 and TRBJ1-1; TCRdb's D call of TRBD1 is untestable without DNA. This CDR3 spans 15 amino acids. The V gene's germline CDR1 is SGHRS and CDR2 YFSETQ. The CDR3 here is CASSPTRGRNTEAFF.

The V gene is TRBV7-2, the J gene TRBJ2-5. The CDR3 totals 15 residues. Germline V gives CDR1 SGHTA, CDR2 FQGNSA. The CDR3 loop is CASSLRGSVQETQYF.

This chain connects TRBV20-1 to TRBJ1-5; TCRdb selects TRBD1, and the lack of DNA leaves this call unchecked. The CDR3 sequence is 13 residues long. From germline, CDR1 is DFQATT and CDR2 SNEGSKA (reference sequence). The chain's CDR3 is CSARTGGRQPQHF.